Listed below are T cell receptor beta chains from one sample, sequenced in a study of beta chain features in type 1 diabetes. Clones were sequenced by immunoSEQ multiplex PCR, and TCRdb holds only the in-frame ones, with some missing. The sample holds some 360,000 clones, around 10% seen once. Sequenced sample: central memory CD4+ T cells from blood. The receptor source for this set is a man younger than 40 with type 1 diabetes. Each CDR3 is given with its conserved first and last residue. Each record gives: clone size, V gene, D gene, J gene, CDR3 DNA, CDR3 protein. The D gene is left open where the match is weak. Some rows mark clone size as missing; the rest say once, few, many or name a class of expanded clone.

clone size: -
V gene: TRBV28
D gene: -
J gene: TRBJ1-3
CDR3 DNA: TGTGCCAGCAGTTTATTGGGCGGAACCTTCGGAAACACCATATATTTT
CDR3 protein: CASSLLGGTFGNTIYF

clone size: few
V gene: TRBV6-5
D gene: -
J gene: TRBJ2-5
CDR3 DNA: TGTGCCAGCAACAAAGGGGATGAGGAGACCCAGTACTTC
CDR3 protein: CASNKGDEETQYF

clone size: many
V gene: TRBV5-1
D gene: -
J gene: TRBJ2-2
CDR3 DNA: TGCGCCAGCAGCACCGAATTTACCGGGGAGCTGTTTTTT
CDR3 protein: CASSTEFTGELFF

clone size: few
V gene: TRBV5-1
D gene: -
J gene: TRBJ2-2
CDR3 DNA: TGCGCCAGCAGCTTGCGGGGGCTGGGCACCGGGGAGCTGTTTTTT
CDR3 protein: CASSLRGLGTGELFF

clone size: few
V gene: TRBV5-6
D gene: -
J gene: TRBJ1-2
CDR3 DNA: TGTGCCAGCAGCCCAAAGCGCCAGGGCAATGGCTACACCTTC
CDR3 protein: CASSPKRQGNGYTF

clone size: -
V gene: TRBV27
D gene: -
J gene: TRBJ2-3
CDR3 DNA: TGTGCCAGCAGCCCCCTCCGGACAGATACGCAGTATTTT
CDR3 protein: CASSPLRTDTQYF

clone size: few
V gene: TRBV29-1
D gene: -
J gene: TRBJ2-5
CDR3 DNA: TGCAGCTCCCGGGGGCAAGGAGAGACCCAGTACTTC
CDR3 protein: CSSRGQGETQYF

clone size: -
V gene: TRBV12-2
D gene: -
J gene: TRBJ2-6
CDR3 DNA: TGTGCACGTCGCCTACTCCCCGAGGGGGCGGTAAGGGGGGCCAACGTCCTGACTTTC
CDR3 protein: CARRLLPEGAVRGANVLTF

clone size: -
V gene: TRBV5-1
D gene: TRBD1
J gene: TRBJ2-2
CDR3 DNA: TGCGCCAGCAGCTCCGGACAGGGGACGTTCACCGGGGAGCTGTTTTTT
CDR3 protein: CASSSGQGTFTGELFF

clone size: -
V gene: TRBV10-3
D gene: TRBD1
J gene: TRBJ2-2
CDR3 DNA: TGTGCCATCAGAGGGGACAGGGAGAACACCGGGGAGCTGTTTTTT
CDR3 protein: CAIRGDRENTGELFF

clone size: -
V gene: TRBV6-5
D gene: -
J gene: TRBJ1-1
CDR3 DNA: TGTGCCAGCAGTCGCCGGAGAACGAACACTGAAGCTTTCTTT
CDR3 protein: CASSRRRTNTEAFF

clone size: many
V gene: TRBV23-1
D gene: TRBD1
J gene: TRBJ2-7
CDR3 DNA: TGCGCCAGCAGTCAAACTACAGGGGGCGGGGGCTACGAGCAGTACTTC
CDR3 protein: CASSQTTGGGGYEQYF

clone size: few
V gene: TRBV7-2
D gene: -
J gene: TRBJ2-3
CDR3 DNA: TGTGCCAGCAGCTTGCGCAGAGATACAGATACGCAGTATTTT
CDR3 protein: CASSLRRDTDTQYF

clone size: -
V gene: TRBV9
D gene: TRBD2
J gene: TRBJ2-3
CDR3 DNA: TGTGCCAGCAGCGTACAAAGCGGGGCCACAGATACGCAGTATTTT
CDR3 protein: CASSVQSGATDTQYF

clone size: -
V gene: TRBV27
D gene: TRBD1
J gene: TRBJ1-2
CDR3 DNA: TGTGCCAGCAGTTACTCGGGACAGCGCTATGGCTACACCTTC
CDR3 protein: CASSYSGQRYGYTF

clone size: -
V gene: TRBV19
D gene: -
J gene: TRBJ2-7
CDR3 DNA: TGTGCCAGTAGTATGGCCTTCTCCTACGAGCAGTACTTC
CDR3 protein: CASSMAFSYEQYF

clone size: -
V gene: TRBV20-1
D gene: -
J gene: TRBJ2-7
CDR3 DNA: TGCAGTGTAGCTAGCTCCTACGAGCAGTACTTC
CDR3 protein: CSVASSYEQYF